Sequencing of this T cell receptor beta chain was carried out in a study of cytomegalovirus exposure and HLA in healthy donors. About this clone itself: The target antigen is unknown.

Whole-study results and caveats: TCR association rates varied by HLA locus in a later analysis, with DRB1 highest and HLA-C lowest. The authors later found HLA-associated TCR beta chains more clonally expanded than equally common others.

With 60 Vbeta and 13 Jbeta primers, the PCR was carried out. The repertoire was sequenced with immunoSEQ multiplex PCR; TCRdb's copy has only in-frame clones and lacks some. The sample contains about 130,000 clones, under 85% of which appear only once. Germline trimming cut 7 bases from V and 5 bases from J; bases unmatched to any gene: 6. The CDR3 spans 14 residues. Germline CDR1 is SNHLY and CDR2 is FYNNEI. The sequencing input was PBMCs. J is TRBJ2-3 and V is TRBV2, with 10 nucleotides matching TRBD2. This TCR was sampled from a male donor in good health and CMV-seropositive. The CDR3 nucleotides read TGTGCCAGCATTCGGGCTAGCGGGAGAGATACGCAGTATTTT. This codes for CASIRASGRDTQYF.